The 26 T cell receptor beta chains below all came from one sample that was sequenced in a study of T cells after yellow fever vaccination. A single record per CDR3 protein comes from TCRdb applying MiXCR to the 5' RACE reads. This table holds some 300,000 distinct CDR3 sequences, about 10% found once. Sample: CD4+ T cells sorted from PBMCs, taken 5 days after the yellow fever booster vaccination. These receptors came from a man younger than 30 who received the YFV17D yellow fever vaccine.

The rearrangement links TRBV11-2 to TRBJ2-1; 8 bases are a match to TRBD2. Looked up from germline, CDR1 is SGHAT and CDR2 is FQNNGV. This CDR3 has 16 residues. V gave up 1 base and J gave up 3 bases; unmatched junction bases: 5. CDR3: CASSLAGTRVYNEQFF. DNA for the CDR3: TGTGCCAGCAGCTTAGCCGGGACTAGGGTCTACAATGAGCAGTTCTTC.

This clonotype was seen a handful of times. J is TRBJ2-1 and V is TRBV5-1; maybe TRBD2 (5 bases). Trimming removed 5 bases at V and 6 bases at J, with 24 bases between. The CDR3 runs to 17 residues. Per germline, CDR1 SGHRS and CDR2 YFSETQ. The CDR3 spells CASSTGPRGMPGNEQFF. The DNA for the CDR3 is TGCGCCAGCAGTACCGGGCCCCGGGGAATGCCAGGCAATGAGCAGTTCTTC.

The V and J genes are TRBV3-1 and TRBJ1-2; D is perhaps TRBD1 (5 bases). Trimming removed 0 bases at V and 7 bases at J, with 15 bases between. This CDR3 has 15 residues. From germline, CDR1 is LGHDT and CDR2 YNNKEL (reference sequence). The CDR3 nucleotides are TGTGCCAGCAGCCAAGAGGGGGACGGCGGCGCTGGCTACACCTTC. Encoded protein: CASSQEGDGGAGYTF.

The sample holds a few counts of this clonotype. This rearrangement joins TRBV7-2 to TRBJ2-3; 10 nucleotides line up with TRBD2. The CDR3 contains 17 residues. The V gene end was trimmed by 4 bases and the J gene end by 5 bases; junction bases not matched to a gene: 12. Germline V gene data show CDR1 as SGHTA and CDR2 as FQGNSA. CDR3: CASSSHQLAGYRDTQYF. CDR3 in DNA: TGTGCCAGCAGCTCCCACCAACTAGCGGGGTACCGAGATACGCAGTATTTT.

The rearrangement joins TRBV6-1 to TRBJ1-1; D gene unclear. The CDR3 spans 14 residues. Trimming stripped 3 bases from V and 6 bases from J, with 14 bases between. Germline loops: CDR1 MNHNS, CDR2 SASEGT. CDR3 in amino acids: CASSDNGLSAEAFF. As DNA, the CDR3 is TGTGCCAGCAGTGATAACGGGCTCTCGGCTGAAGCTTTCTTT.

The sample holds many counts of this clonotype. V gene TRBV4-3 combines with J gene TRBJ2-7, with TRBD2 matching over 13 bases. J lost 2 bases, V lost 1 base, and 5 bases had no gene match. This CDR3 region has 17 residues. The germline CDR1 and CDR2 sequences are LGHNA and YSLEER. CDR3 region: CASSQGLLAGGPYEQYF. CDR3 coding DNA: TGCGCCAGCAGCCAAGGTTTACTAGCGGGGGGGCCCTACGAGCAGTACTTC.

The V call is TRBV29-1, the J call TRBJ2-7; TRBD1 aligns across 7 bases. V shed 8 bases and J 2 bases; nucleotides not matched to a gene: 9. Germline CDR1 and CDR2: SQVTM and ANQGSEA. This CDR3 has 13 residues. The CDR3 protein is CSYRQGVAYEQYV. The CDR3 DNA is TGCAGCTACAGACAGGGAGTCGCCTACGAGCAGTACGTC.

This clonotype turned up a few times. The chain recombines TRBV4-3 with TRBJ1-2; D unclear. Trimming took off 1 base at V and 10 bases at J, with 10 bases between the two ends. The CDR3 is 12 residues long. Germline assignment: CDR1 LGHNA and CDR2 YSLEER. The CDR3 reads CASSQAAGDYTF. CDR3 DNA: TGCGCCAGCAGCCAAGCAGCCGGCGACTACACCTTC.

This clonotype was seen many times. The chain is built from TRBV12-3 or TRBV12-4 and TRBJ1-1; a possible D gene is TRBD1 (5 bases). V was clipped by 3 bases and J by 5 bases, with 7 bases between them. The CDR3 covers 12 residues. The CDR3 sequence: CASSFWGTEAFF. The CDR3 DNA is TGTGCCAGCAGTTTTTGGGGGACTGAAGCTTTCTTT.

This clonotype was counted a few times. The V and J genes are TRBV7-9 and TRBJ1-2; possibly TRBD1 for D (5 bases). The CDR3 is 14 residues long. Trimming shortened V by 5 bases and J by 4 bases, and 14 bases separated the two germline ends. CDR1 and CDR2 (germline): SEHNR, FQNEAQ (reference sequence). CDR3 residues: CASSQPDRSYGYTF. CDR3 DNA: TGTGCCAGCAGCCAGCCTGACAGAAGCTATGGCTACACCTTC. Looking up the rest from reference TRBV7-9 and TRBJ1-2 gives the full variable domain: DTGVSQNPRHKITKRGQNVTFRCDPISEHNRLYWYRQTLGQGPEFLTYFQNEAQLEKSRLLSDRFSAERPKGSFSTLEIQRTEQGDSAMYLCASSQPDRSYGYTFGSGTRLTVV.

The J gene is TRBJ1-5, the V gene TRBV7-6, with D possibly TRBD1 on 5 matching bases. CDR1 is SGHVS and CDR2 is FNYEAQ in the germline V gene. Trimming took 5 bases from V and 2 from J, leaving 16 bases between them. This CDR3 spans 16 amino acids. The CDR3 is CASSPGRGTGNQPQHF. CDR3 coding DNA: TGTGCCAGCAGCCCAGGAAGAGGGACGGGCAATCAGCCCCAGCATTTT.

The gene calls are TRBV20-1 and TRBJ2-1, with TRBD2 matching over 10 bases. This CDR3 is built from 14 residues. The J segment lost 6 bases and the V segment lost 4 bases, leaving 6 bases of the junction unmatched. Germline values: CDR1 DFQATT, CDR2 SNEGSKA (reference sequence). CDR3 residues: CSATLAGVGNEQFF. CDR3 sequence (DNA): TGCAGTGCTACCCTAGCGGGGGTGGGCAATGAGCAGTTCTTC.

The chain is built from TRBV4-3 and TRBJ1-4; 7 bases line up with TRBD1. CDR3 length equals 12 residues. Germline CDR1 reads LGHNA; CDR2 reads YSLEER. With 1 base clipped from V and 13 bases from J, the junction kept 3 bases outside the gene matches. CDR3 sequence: CASSQAGDRLFF. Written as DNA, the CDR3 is TGCGCCAGCAGCCAAGCGGGGGACAGACTGTTTTTT.

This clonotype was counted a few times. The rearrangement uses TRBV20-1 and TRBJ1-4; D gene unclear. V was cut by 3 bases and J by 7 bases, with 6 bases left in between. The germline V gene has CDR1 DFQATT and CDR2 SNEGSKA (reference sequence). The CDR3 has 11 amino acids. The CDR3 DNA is TGCAGTGCTAGTATACGTGAAAAACTGTTTTTT. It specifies CSASIREKLFF.

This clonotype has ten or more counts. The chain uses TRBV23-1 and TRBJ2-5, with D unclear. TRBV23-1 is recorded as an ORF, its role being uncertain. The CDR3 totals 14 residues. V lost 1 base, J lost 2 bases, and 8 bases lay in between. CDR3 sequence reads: CASSQYGRQETQYF. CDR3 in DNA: TGCGCCAGCAGTCAATACGGAAGGCAAGAGACCCAGTACTTC.

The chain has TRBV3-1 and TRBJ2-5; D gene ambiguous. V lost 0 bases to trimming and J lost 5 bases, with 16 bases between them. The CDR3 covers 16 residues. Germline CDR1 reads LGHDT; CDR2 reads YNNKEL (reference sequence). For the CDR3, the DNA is TGTGCCAGCAGCCAAGATATAAGGAGACAAAGGGAGACCCAGTACTTC. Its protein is CASSQDIRRQRETQYF.

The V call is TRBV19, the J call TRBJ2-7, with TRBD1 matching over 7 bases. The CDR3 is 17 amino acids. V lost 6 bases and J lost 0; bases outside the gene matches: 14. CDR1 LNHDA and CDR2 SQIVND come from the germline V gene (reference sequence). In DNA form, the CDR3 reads TGTGCCAGTAGCGATCGGACCCAGGGGGACCTCTCCTACGAGCAGTACTTC. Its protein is CASSDRTQGDLSYEQYF.

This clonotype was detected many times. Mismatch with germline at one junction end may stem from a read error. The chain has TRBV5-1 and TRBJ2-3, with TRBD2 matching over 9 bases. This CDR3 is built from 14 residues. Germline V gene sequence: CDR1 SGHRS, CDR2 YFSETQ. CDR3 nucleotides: TGTGCCAGCAGCTTAGCGGGGGCCGGTGATACGCAGTATTTT. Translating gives CASSLAGAGDTQYF.

Here the CDR3 reads CASSGDRVPTTDTQYF. The CDR3 DNA follows: TGTGCCAGCTCAGGAGACAGGGTCCCTACCACAGATACGCAGTATTTT. This chain uses TRBV18 with TRBJ2-3; TRBD1 matches at 7 bases. The CDR3 contains 16 residues. Germline V gene sequence: CDR1 KGHSH, CDR2 LQKENI. V was pared by 5 bases and J by 2 bases, with 10 bases of the junction left unmatched.

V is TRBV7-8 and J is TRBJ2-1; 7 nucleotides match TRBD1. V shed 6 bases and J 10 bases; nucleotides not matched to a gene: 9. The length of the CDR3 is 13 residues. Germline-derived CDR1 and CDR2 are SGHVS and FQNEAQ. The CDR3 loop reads CASSRDSGGEQFF. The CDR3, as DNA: TGTGCCAGCAGTAGGGACAGCGGTGGGGAGCAGTTCTTC. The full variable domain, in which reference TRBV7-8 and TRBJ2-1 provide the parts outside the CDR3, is GAGVSQSPRYKVAKRGQDVALRCDPISGHVSLFWYQQALGQGPEFLTYFQNEAQLDKSGLPSDRFFAERPEGSVSTLKIQRTQQEDSAVYLCASSRDSGGEQFFGPGTRLTVL.

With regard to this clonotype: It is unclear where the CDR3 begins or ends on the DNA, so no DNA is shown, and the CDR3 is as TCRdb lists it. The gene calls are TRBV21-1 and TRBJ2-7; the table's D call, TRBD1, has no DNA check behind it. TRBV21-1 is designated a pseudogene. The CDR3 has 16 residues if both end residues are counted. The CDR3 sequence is CATRGWGQGIIYEQYV.

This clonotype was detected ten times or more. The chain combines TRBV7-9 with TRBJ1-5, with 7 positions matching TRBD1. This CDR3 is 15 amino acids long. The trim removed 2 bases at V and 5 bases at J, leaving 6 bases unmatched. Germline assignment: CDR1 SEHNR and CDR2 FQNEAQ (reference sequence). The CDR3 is CASSLSTGWDQPQHF. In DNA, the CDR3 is TGTGCCAGCAGCTTATCGACAGGGTGGGATCAGCCCCAGCATTTT.

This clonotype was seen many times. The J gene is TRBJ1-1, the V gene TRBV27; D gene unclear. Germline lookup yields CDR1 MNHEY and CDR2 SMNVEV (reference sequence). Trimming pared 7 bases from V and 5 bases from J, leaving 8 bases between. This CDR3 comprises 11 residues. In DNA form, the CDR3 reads TGTGCCAGCACAGGTCGGACTGAAGCTTTCTTT. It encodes CASTGRTEAFF.

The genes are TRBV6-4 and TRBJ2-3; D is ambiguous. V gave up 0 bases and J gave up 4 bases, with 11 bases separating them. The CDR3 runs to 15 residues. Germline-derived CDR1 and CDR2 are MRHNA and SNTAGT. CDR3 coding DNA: TGTGCCAGCAGTGACTCCTTCTTAAGCGCAGATACGCAGTATTTT. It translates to CASSDSFLSADTQYF.

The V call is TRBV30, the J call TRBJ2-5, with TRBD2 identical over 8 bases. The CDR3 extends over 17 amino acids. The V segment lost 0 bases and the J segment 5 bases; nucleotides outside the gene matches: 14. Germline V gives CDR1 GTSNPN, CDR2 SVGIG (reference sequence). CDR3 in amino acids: CAWSVNLAGRAGETQYF. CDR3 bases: TGTGCCTGGAGTGTTAATCTAGCGGGTCGGGCCGGGGAGACCCAGTACTTC. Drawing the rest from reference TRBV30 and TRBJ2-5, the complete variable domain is SQTIHQWPATLVQPVGSPLSLECTVEGTSNPNLYWYRQAAGRGLQLLFYSVGIGQISSEVPQNLSASRPQDRQFILSSKKLLLSDSGFYLCAWSVNLAGRAGETQYFGPGTRLLVL.

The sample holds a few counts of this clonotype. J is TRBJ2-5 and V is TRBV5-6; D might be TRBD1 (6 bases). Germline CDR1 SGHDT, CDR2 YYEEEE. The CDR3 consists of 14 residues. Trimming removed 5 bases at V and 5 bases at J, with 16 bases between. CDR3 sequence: CASRGRRGAETQYF. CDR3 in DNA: TGTGCCAGCAGAGGCCGCAGGGGTGCGGAGACCCAGTACTTC.